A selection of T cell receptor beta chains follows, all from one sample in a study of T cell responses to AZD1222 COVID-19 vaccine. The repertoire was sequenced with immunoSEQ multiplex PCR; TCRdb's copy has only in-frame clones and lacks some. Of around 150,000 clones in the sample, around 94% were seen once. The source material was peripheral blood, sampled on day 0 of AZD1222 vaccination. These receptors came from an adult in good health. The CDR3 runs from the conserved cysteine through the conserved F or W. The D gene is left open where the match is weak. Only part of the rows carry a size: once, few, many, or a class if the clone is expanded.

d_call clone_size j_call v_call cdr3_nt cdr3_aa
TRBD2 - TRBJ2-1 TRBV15 TGTGCCACCAGCAGAGACGGGAGGGCCTCCTCTGAGCAGTTCTTC CATSRDGRASSEQFF
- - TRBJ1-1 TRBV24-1 TGTGCCACCAGTGATCCGGGAAGGGGTAGCGCTGAAGCTTTCTTT CATSDPGRGSAEAFF
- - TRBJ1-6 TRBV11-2 TGTGCCAGCAGCTTAGTGGAAAATAATTCACCCCTCCACTTT CASSLVENNSPLHF
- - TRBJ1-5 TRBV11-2 TGTGCCAGCAGCTTAGATTTAGGTCAGCCCCAGCATTTT CASSLDLGQPQHF
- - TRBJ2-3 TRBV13 TGTGCCAGCAGGCAGTCCTGGGCTTCGGAGGGCCTGAGCACAGATACGCAGTATTTT CASRQSWASEGLSTDTQYF
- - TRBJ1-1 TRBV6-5 TGTGCCAGCAGTTACTCGATCAGTCTCATGAACACTGAAGCTTTCTTT CASSYSISLMNTEAFF
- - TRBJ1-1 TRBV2 TGTGCCAGCACCCGTCCCACTGAAGCTTTCTTT CASTRPTEAFF
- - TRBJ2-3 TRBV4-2 TGTGCCAGCAGCCAAGCCGGCCCCGTCGGTCGGCGAGATACGCAGTATTTT CASSQAGPVGRRDTQYF
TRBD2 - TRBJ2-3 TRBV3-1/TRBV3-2 TGTGCCAGTGGGGCCTCGGGGGGAGATACGCAGTATTTT CASGASGGDTQYF
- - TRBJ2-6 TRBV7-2 TGTGCCAGCAGCTTAGTGTCCACTGGCTCTGGGGCCAACGTCCTGACTTTC CASSLVSTGSGANVLTF
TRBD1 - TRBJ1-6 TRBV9 TGTGCCAGCAGCGTAGACTGGGACAGGAATAATTCACCCCTCCACTTT CASSVDWDRNNSPLHF
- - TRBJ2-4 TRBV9 TGTGCCAGCAGCCCCCGTATCCAGCCGCCCGGACTAGCCAAAAACATTCAGTACTTC CASSPRIQPPGLAKNIQYF
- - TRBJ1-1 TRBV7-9 TGTGCCAGCAGCTCAGGTTACACTGAAGCTTTCTTT CASSSGYTEAFF
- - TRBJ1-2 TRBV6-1 TGTGCCAGCAGTGAACCGGGAAGGAAAGGCTACACCTTC CASSEPGRKGYTF
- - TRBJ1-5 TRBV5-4 TGTGCCAGCAGCCACGCAGGGGAGGGTCAGCCCCAGCATTTT CASSHAGEGQPQHF
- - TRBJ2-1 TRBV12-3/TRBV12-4 TGTGCCAGCAGTTTTTTCCACAATGAGCAGTTCTTC CASSFFHNEQFF
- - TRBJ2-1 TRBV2 TGTGCCAGAACGGGGCTAGTCGGTTTCAATGAGCAGTTCTTC CARTGLVGFNEQFF
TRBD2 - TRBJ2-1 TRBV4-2 TGTGCCAGCAGCCAAGATGAGGCTAGCGGGCTCAATGAGCAGTTCTTC CASSQDEASGLNEQFF
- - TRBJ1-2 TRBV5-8 TGTGCCAGCAGCTTGGGAGGGGACGGTCGATACACCTTC CASSLGGDGRYTF
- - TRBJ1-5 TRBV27 TGTGCCAGCAGTTTTGACTCCGGCTTTGGCAATCAGCCCCAGCATTTT CASSFDSGFGNQPQHF
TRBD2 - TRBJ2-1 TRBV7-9 TGTGCCAGCAGCTTAGTTACTAGCGGGAGGGATGAGCAGTTCTTC CASSLVTSGRDEQFF
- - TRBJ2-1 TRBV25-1 TGTGCCAGCACACAAATGGGGGCCTCCTACAATGAGCAGTTCTTC CASTQMGASYNEQFF
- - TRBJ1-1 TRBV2 TGTGCCAGCAGTCAGGGTGTTGGGGCTTTCTTT CASSQGVGAFF
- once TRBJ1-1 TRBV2 TGTGCCAGCGTTTTAACGTTAGCCATGAACACTGAAGCTTTCTTT CASVLTLAMNTEAFF
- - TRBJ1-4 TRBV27 TGTGCCAGCAGTGGTAATGAAAAACTGTTTTTT CASSGNEKLFF
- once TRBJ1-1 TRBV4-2 TGTGCCAGCAGCCAAGAATCGAGGGAAACTGAAGCTTTCTTT CASSQESRETEAFF
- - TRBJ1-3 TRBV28 TGTGCCAGCAGTTCGTCCGCTACCCTTGGAAACACCATATATTTT CASSSSATLGNTIYF
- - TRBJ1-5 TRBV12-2 TGTGCAAGTCGCTTAGAGGGGCCCCGCCGCGGAGGGGGCGTTAGCAATCAGCCCCAGCATTTT CASRLEGPRRGGGVSNQPQHF
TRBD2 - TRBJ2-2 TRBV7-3 TGTGCCAGCAGCCCCAGCGGGAGCCACACCGGGGAGCTGTTTTTT CASSPSGSHTGELFF
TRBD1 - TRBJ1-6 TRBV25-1 TGTGCCAGCAGTGATCCGGGACAGGGTTCACCCCTCCACTTT CASSDPGQGSPLHF
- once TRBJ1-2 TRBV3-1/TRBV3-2 TGTGCCAGCAGCCAAGATATCATGCGGGGGGCTGGCTACACCTTC CASSQDIMRGAGYTF
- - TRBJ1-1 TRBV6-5 TGTGCCAGCAGTAATACACAAAACACTGAAGCTTTCTTT CASSNTQNTEAFF
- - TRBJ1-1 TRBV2 TGTGCCAGCAGGTCAGGGTTAAACACTGAAGCTTTCTTT CASRSGLNTEAFF
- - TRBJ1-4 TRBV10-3 TGTGCCACCTGCTGCCCGGGACAAGGAGGTGAAAAACTGTTTTTT CATCCPGQGGEKLFF
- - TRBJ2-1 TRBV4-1 TGCGCCAGCAGCCTCCAGGCCGACGGTGAGCAGTTCTTC CASSLQADGEQFF
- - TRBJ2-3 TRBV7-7 TGTGCCAGCAGCCAAGGAGGGAGTGCAGATACGCAGTATTTT CASSQGGSADTQYF
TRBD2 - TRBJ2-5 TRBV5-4 TGTGCCAGCAGCGGTCTGGCGGGGGGCTTCCAAGAGACCCAGTACTTC CASSGLAGGFQETQYF
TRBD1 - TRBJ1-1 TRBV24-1 TGTGCCACCAGTGCTCCTGGGAAACCGGGACAGGGGGTATTGGCTTTCTTT CATSAPGKPGQGVLAFF
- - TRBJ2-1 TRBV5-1 TGCGCCAGCAGCTTGGGGGGAAACATGATCAATGAGCAGTTCTTC CASSLGGNMINEQFF
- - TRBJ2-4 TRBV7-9 TGTGCCAGCCGCCCGGACGCCGGAGACATTCAGTACTTC CASRPDAGDIQYF
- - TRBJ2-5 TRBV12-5 TGTGCTAGTGGTCCTCAATTGGAGACCCAGTACTTC CASGPQLETQYF
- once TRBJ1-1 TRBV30 TGTGCCTGGAGCGGAGACAGAAGCAACACTGAAGCTTTCTTT CAWSGDRSNTEAFF
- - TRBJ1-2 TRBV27 TGTGCCAGCAGTTTACTCGGGACAATAGGTGCGAGCTACACCTTC CASSLLGTIGASYTF
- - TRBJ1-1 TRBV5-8 TGTGCCAGCAGTTACACAACTGAAGCTTTCTTT CASSYTTEAFF
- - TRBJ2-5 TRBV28 TGTGCCAGCAGTTTATTGGCAGGAGAAGAGACCCAGTACTTC CASSLLAGEETQYF
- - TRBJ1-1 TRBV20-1 TGCAGTGCTCCAGGGAACACTGAAGCTTTCTTT CSAPGNTEAFF
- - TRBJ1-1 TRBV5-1 TGCGCCAGCAGCTTGGAATCCAGGGCCACTGAAGCTTTCTTT CASSLESRATEAFF
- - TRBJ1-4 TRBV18 TGTGCCAGCTCACCACGGGGAGCAGGCTCGAATGAAAAACTGTTTTTT CASSPRGAGSNEKLFF
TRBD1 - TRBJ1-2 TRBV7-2 TGTGCCAGATGGGACAGGGGATCCTATGGCTACACCTTC CARWDRGSYGYTF